The 13 T cell receptor beta chains given below trace back to one sample, sequenced in a study of blood T cell repertoires in COVID-19. The repertoire was sequenced with immunoSEQ multiplex PCR; TCRdb's copy has only in-frame clones and lacks some. The data show over 130,000 clones, 80% to 90% seen once. Sequencing used peripheral blood. The source is a woman of 80 years or more with acute or convalescent COVID-19.

The rearrangement joins TRBV6-2 or TRBV6-3 to TRBJ2-1; the match to TRBD1 covers 8 bases. The CDR3 loop spans 14 amino acids. CDR1 and CDR2 from the germline V gene are MNHEY and SVGEGT. V shed 4 bases and J 4 bases; nucleotides not matched to a gene: 3. In DNA form, the CDR3 reads TGTGCCAGCAGTTCCTGGACAGGGTACAATGAGCAGTTCTTC. This encodes CASSSWTGYNEQFF.

V usage is TRBV5-4 and J usage is TRBJ1-2, with D tentatively TRBD1 (6 bases). The CDR3 length is 13 residues. Germline V gene data show CDR1 as SGHNT and CDR2 as YYREEE (reference sequence). V lost 3 bases and J 4 bases, leaving 10 bases between the germline ends. The CDR3 spells CASSSGQLYGYTF. CDR3 DNA sequence: TGTGCCAGCAGCTCCGGACAGCTCTATGGCTACACCTTC.

CDR3: CASSYEGGAATYEQYF. The CDR3 region has the DNA TGTGCCAGCAGTTACGAAGGTGGGGCGGCCACCTACGAGCAGTACTTC. This rearrangement joins TRBV6-6 to TRBJ2-7, with D maybe TRBD1 (5 bases). The CDR3 runs to 16 residues. The ends were cut back, 2 bases at V and 2 bases at J, with 16 bases in the middle. Looked up from germline, CDR1 is MNHNY and CDR2 is SVGAGI (reference sequence).

This clone was observed once. The CDR3 DNA is TGTGCCAGCAGCTTTATGACAGACTATGGCTACACCTTC. Its translation: CASSFMTDYGYTF. This chain uses TRBV7-2 with TRBJ1-2; possible D gene TRBD1, 5 bases. This CDR3 is built from 13 residues. Between the trimmed V and J ends, which lost 3 bases and 3 bases, there was a span of 8 bases. Germline V lookup: CDR1 SGHTA, CDR2 FQGNSA.

This clone has only one observation. The chain combines TRBV5-1 with TRBJ2-4; the D gene is possibly TRBD1 (7 bases). Trimming shortened V by 4 bases and J by 1 base, and 24 bases separated the two germline ends. CDR1 and CDR2 (germline): SGHRS, YFSETQ. This CDR3 has 19 residues. The CDR3, as DNA: TGCGCCAGCAGCCCGAACGCGGGACAGTTAGTTTTTGCCAAAAACATTCAGTACTTC. Translation gives CASSPNAGQLVFAKNIQYF.

V gene TRBV7-3 combines with J gene TRBJ2-2; D might be TRBD1 (6 bases). Trimming removed 5 bases from V and 1 base from J, with 14 bases in between. Germline CDR1 and CDR2: SGHTA and FQGTGA. The CDR3 covers 16 residues. CDR3 in amino acids: CASSEQGIGNTGELFF. The CDR3 DNA follows: TGTGCCAGCAGCGAACAGGGTATAGGGAACACCGGGGAGCTGTTTTTT.

V usage is TRBV5-8 and J usage is TRBJ2-7, with TRBD1 matching over 11 bases. Germline assignment: CDR1 SGHTS and CDR2 YDEGEE. The CDR3 contains 15 residues. Unmatched junction bases numbered 2, after V lost 0 bases and J lost 3 bases. CDR3 sequence: CASSLVGTGGYEQYF. As DNA, the CDR3 is TGTGCCAGCAGCTTGGTTGGGACAGGGGGCTACGAGCAGTACTTC.

This chain joins TRBV30 and TRBJ1-1; D may be TRBD1 (5 bases). Looked up from germline, CDR1 is GTSNPN and CDR2 is SVGIG (reference sequence). Trimming took 5 bases from V and 5 from J, leaving 12 bases between them. This CDR3 is built from 12 residues. CDR3 residues: CAWAQKGTEAFF. The CDR3 nucleotides read TGTGCCTGGGCCCAAAAGGGGACTGAAGCTTTCTTT.

The rearrangement joins TRBV5-1 to TRBJ1-4; possible D gene TRBD1, 5 bases. The CDR3 consists of 12 residues. Trimming took off 0 bases at V and 8 bases at J, with 5 bases between the two ends. Germline V CDR1 and CDR2: SGHRS, YFSETQ. CDR3 sequence: CASSLAGEKLFF. The CDR3 coding sequence is TGCGCCAGCAGCTTGGCAGGGGAAAAACTGTTTTTT.

The rearrangement links TRBV18 to TRBJ1-1; TRBD1 matches at 8 bases. CDR1 and CDR2 from the germline V gene are KGHSH and LQKENI. J gave up 1 base and V 5 bases, and 9 bases lay outside the gene matches. This CDR3 contains 16 residues. This chain's CDR3 is CASSVTPGQANTEAFF. Written as DNA, the CDR3 is TGTGCCAGCTCAGTGACGCCGGGACAGGCGAACACTGAAGCTTTCTTT. Drawing the rest from reference TRBV18 and TRBJ1-1, the complete variable domain is NAGVMQNPRHLVRRRGQEARLRCSPMKGHSHVYWYRQLPEEGLKFMVYLQKENIIDESGMPKERFSAEFPKEGPSILRIQQVVRGDSAAYFCASSVTPGQANTEAFFGQGTRLTVV.

The chain carries TRBV5-6 and TRBJ1-1, with 8 bases lining up with TRBD1. Germline CDR1 SGHDT, CDR2 YYEEEE. The CDR3 runs 13 residues. The ends lost 2 bases at V and 3 bases at J; junction bases unmatched: 0. The DNA for the CDR3 is TGTGCCAGCAGCTTCAGGGGGCACACTGAAGCTTTCTTT. Residues: CASSFRGHTEAFF.

DNA for the CDR3: TGTGCCAGCAGACGGGGGACAGGGTCCACCGGGGAGCTGTTTTTT. This encodes CASRRGTGSTGELFF. The genes are TRBV7-3 and TRBJ2-2; 9 nucleotides agree with TRBD1. V lost 6 bases to trimming and J lost 4 bases; unmatched junction nucleotides: 6. CDR3 size: 15 residues. CDR1 SGHTA and CDR2 FQGTGA come from the germline V gene. Drawing the rest from reference TRBV7-3 and TRBJ2-2, the complete variable domain is GAGVSQTPSNKVTEKGKYVELRCDPISGHTALYWYRQSLGQGPEFLIYFQGTGAADDSGLPNDRFFAVRPEGSVSTLKIQRTERGDSAVYLCASRRGTGSTGELFFGEGSRLTVL.

This clone has only one observation. The CDR3 loop reads CAISEIAGDTEAFF. The CDR3 nucleotides are TGTGCCATCAGTGAGATAGCAGGGGACACTGAAGCTTTCTTT. The chain combines TRBV10-3 with TRBJ1-1, with D possibly TRBD1 on 6 matching bases. Germline CDR1 reads ENHRY; CDR2 reads SYGVKD. With 2 bases removed from V and 3 bases from J, the gap between germline ends came to 10 bases. This CDR3 has 14 residues.